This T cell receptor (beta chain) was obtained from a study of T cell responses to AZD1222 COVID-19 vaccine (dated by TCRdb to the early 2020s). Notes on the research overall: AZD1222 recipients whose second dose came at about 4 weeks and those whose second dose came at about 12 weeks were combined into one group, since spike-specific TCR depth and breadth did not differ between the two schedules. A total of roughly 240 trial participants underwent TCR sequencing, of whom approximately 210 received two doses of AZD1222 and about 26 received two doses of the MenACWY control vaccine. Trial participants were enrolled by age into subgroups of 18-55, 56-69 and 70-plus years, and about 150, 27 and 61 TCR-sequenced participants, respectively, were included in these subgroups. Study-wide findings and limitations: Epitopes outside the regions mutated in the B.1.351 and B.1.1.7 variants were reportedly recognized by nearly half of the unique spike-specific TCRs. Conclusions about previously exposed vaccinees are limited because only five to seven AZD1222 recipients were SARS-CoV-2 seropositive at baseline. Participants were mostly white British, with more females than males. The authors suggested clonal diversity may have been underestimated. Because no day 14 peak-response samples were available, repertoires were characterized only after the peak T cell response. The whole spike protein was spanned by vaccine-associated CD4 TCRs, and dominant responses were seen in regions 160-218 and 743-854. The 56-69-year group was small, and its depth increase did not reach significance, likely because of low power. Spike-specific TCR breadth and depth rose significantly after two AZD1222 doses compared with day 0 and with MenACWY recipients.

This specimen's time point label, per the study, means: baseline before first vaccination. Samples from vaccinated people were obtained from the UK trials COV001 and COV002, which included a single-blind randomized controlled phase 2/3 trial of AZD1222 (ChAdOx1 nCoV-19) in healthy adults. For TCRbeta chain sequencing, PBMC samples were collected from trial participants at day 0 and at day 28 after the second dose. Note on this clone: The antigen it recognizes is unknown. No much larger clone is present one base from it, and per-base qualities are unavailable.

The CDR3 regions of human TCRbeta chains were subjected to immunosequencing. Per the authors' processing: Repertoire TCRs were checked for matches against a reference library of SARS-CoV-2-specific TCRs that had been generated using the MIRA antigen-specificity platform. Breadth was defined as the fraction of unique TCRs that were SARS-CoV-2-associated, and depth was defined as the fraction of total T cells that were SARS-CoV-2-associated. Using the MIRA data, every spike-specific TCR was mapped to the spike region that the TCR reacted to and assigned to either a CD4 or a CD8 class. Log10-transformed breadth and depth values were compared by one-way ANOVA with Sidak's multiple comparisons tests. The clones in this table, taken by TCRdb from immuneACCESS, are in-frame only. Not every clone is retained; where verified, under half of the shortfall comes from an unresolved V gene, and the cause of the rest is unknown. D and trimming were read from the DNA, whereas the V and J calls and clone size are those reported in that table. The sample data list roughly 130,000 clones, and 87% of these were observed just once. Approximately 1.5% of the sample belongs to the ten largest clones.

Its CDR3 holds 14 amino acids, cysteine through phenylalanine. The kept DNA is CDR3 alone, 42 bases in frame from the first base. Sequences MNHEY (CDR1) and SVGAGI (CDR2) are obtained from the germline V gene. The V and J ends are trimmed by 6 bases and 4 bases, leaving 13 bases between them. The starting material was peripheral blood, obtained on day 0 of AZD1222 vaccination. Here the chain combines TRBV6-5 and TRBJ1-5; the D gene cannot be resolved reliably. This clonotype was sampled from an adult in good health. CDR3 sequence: CASSYRTGNQPQHF. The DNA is TGTGCCAGCAGCTACCGGACGGGGAATCAGCCCCAGCATTTT.